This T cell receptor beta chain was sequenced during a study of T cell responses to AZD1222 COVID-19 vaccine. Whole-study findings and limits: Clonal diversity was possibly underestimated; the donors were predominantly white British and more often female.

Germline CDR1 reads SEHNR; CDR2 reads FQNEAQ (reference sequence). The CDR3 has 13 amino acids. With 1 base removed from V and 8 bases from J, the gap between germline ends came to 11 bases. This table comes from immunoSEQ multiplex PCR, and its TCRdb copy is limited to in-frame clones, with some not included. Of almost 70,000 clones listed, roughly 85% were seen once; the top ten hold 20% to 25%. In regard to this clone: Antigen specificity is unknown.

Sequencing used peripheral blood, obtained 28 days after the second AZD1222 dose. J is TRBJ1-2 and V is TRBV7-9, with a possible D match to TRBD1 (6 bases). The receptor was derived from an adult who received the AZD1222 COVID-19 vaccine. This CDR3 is CASSLDRDSGYTF. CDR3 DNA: TGTGCCAGCAGCTTAGACAGGGACTCAGGCTACACCTTC. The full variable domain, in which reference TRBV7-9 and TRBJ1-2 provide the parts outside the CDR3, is DTGVSQNPRHKITKRGQNVTFRCDPISEHNRLYWYRQTLGQGPEFLTYFQNEAQLEKSRLLSDRFSAERPKGSFSTLEIQRTEQGDSAMYLCASSLDRDSGYTFGSGTRLTVV.